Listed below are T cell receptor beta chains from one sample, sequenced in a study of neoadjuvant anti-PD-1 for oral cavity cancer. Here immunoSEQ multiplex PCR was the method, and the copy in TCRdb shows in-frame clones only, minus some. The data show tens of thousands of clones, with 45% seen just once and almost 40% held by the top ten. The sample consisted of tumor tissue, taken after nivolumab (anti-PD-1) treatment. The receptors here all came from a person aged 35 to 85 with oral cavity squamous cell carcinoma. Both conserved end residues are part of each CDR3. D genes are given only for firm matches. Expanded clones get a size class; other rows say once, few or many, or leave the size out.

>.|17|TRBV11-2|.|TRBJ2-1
TGTGCCAGCAGCTTAGATCCGGGGTACTCACGCTACAATGAGCAGTTCTTC
CASSLDPGYSRYNEQFF
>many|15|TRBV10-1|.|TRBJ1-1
TGCGCCAGCAGCCGAAATAGCGGACCTGGGGCTGAAGCTTTCTTT
CASSRNSGPGAEAFF
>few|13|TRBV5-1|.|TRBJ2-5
TGCGCCAGCAGCTTTGGCCAGGCGGAGACCCAGTACTTC
CASSFGQAETQYF
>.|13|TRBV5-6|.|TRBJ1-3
TGTGCCAGCACCATTTCCGTTTCAAACACCATATATTTT
CASTISVSNTIYF
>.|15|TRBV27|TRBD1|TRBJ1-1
TGTGCCAGCCATCGGGACAGGGTATCGGACACTGAAGCTTTCTTT
CASHRDRVSDTEAFF
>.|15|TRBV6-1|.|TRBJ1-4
TGTGCCAGCAGGGCAGGACAGTTGTTTAATGAAAAACTGTTTTTT
CASRAGQLFNEKLFF
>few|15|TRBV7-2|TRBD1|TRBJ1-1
TGTGCCAGCAGCCCCCCGACAGGGAGGGGCACTGAAGCTTTCTTT
CASSPPTGRGTEAFF
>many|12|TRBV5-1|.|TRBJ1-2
TGCGCCAGCAGCACCGGGACACTTGGCTACACCTTC
CASSTGTLGYTF
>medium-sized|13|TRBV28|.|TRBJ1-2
TGTGCCAGCAGTTCACAGGGAAACTATGGCTACACCTTC
CASSSQGNYGYTF
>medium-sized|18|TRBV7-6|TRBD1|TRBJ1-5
TGTGCCAGCAGCTTACGAGCAGGGGGCGCAACTGGAGTTCAGCCCCAGCATTTT
CASSLRAGGATGVQPQHF
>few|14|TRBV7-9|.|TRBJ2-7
TGTGCCAGCAGCTTAGATATGGGACGGGGCGAGCAGTACTTC
CASSLDMGRGEQYF
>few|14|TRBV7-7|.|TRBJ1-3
TGTGCCAGCAGCTTAGACTCAGGGAGCAACACCATATATTTT
CASSLDSGSNTIYF
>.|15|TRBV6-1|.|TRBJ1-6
TGTGCCAGCAGTGGCTCCGGGACCTACAGTTCACCCCTCCACTTT
CASSGSGTYSSPLHF
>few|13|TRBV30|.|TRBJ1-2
TGTGCCTGGAGTGCCCTAGGGGACTATGGCTACACCTTC
CAWSALGDYGYTF
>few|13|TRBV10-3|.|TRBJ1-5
TGTGCCATCAGGTTAAATAGCAATCAGCCCCAGCATTTT
CAIRLNSNQPQHF
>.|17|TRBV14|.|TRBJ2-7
TGTGCCAGCAGCAAACCGGACGCGATGTCGCCGCGGTACGAGCAGTACTTC
CASSKPDAMSPRYEQYF
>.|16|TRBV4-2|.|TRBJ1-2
TGTGCCAGCAGCCAAGGCACGGGAGGGTTATACTATGGCTACACCTTC
CASSQGTGGLYYGYTF
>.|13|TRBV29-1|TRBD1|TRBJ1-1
TGCAGCGTTGCGGACAGGGGAGGAGGTGAAGCTTTCTTT
CSVADRGGGEAFF
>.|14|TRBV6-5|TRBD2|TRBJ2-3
TGTGCCAGCACTTCCCTAGCGGTTACAGATACGCAGTATTTT
CASTSLAVTDTQYF
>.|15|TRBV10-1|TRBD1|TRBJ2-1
TGCGCCAGCAGTGAGTCCCGCTCAGGGGGCAATGAGCAGTTCTTC
CASSESRSGGNEQFF
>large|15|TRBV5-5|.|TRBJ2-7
TGTGCCAGCAGCTTAGGGCGGACAGCAACCTACGAGCAGTACTTC
CASSLGRTATYEQYF
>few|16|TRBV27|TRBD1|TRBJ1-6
TGTGCCAGCAGTCCACCCGGGACAGGGGTACGTTCACCCCTCCACTTT
CASSPPGTGVRSPLHF
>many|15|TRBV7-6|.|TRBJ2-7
TGTGCCAGCAGCTTAGAAGCAGGTCCTTCCTACGAGCAGTACTTC
CASSLEAGPSYEQYF
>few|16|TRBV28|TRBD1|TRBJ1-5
TGTGCCAGCAGTCCAACCGGGACAGGGTCGCGCCAGCCCCAGCATTTT
CASSPTGTGSRQPQHF
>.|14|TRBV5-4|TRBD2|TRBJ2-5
TGTGCCAGCAGCATAGCGGGGGCCCAAGAGACCCAGTACTTC
CASSIAGAQETQYF
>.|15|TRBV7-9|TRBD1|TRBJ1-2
TGTGCCAGCAGCTTCTTCACAGGGGTCCCGTATGGCTACACCTTC
CASSFFTGVPYGYTF
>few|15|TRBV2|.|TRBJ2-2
TGTGCCAGCAGTGATGATCGGGTGAACACCGGGGAGCTGTTTTTT
CASSDDRVNTGELFF
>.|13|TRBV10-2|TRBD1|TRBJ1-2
TGCGCCAGCAGTTCAGGGGGCCTCTATGGCTACACCTTC
CASSSGGLYGYTF
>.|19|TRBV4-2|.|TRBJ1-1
TGTGCCAGCAGCCAGGTGACAGTGAACTTTATAAGCATGAACACTGAAGCTTTCTTT
CASSQVTVNFISMNTEAFF
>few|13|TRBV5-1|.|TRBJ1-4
TGCGCCAGCAGCTTACGGGACGTCTCAAAACTGTTTTTT
CASSLRDVSKLFF
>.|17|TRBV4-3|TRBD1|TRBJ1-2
TGCGCCAGCAGCCTCGGTGGACAGGGAACGGATGGTTATGGCTACACCTTC
CASSLGGQGTDGYGYTF
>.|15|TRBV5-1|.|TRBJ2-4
TGCGCCAGCAGCTTGGCCCAGGGGACCAAAAACATTCAGTACTTC
CASSLAQGTKNIQYF
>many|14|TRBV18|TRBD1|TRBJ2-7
TGTGCCAGCTCAACTCGACAGGGCTTCTACGAGCAGTACTTC
CASSTRQGFYEQYF
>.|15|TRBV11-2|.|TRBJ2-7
TGTGCCAGCAGCTTAGACAGGCAACCGTCCTACGAGCAGTACTTC
CASSLDRQPSYEQYF
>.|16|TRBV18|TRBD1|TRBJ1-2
TGTGCCAGCTCACCCCGGGACAGCGGCGAGGGGGGTGGCTACACCTTC
CASSPRDSGEGGGYTF